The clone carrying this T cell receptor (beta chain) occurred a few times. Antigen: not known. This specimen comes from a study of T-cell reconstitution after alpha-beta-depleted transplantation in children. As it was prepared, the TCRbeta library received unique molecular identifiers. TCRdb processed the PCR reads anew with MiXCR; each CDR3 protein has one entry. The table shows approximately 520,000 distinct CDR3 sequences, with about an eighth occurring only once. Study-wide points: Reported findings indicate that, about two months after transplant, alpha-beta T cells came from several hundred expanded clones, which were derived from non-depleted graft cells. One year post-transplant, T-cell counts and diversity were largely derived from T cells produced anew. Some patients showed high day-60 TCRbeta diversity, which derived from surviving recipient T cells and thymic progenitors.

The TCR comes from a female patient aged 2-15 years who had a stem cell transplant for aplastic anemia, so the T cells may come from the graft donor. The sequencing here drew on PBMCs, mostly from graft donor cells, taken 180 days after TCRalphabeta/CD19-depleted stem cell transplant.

The CDR3 spells CSAPLEGVNYNEQFF. The CDR3 DNA follows: TGCAGTGCCCCTTTGGAGGGAGTTAACTACAATGAGCAGTTCTTC. The chain links TRBV20-1 to TRBJ2-1, with a possible D match to TRBD2 (6 bases). The CDR3 runs to 15 residues. Germline CDR1 reads DFQATT; CDR2 reads SNEGSKA (reference sequence). The V and J ends lost 6 bases and 3 bases respectively, with 18 bases between them.